The 18 T cell receptor beta chains listed next were all sequenced from one sample in a study of blood T cell repertoires in COVID-19. The method was immunoSEQ multiplex PCR; TCRdb's version includes in-frame clones alone and lacks a portion of them. The data contain some 200,000 clones, around 83% of them seen just once; the ten biggest clones take up roughly a tenth. The sequencing sample was made of peripheral blood. These receptors all stem from a man over 45 with active or convalescent COVID-19.

The V and J genes are TRBV27 and TRBJ2-1; D gene uncertain. Germline CDR1 MNHEY, CDR2 SMNVEV (reference sequence). The CDR3 is 14 amino acids. The V end lost 3 bases, the J end lost 5 bases, and 11 bases lay between the germline ends. The DNA for the CDR3 is TGTGCCAGCAGTTTCCCAGGCAGCAACAATGAGCAGTTCTTC. Encoded protein: CASSFPGSNNEQFF.

This clone was observed a single time. The chain combines TRBV5-1 with TRBJ2-2; 14 positions match TRBD2. The CDR3 runs 16 residues. Germline loops: CDR1 SGHRS, CDR2 YFSETQ. Germline trimming cut 5 bases from V and 6 bases from J; bases unmatched to any gene: 6. CDR3 amino acids: CASRPGLAGASGELFF. The DNA for the CDR3 is TGCGCCAGCAGGCCGGGACTAGCGGGGGCTTCCGGGGAGCTGTTTTTT.

The chain uses TRBV2 and TRBJ2-3, with 11 bases identical to TRBD1. CDR1 SNHLY and CDR2 FYNNEI come from the germline V gene. The CDR3 covers 18 residues. V lost 5 bases to trimming and J lost 6 bases; unmatched junction nucleotides: 16. The CDR3 loop is CASSRLGQGGTIGDTQYF. The CDR3 DNA reads as TGTGCCAGCAGTAGATTGGGACAGGGGGGTACTATAGGGGATACGCAGTATTTT.

CDR3 amino acids: CASSLVGRDSFQYF. DNA for the CDR3: TGTGCCAGCAGCTTAGTTGGTCGGGACTCCTTTCAGTATTTT. V usage is TRBV7-9 and J usage is TRBJ2-3, with TRBD2 as a possible D gene (6 bases). The germline gives CDR1 SEHNR, CDR2 FQNEAQ (reference sequence). The V end lost 1 base, the J end lost 12 bases, and 17 bases lay between the germline ends. The CDR3 is 14 residues long.

The V and J genes are TRBV9 and TRBJ1-4, with 8 bases aligning to TRBD1. V was pared by 4 bases and J by 2 bases, with 4 bases of the junction left unmatched. The CDR3 sequence is 15 residues long. Germline assignment: CDR1 SGDLS and CDR2 YYNGEE. This CDR3 is CASSPRTGTNEKLFF. CDR3 bases: TGTGCCAGCAGCCCCCGGACAGGGACTAATGAAAAACTGTTTTTT.

CDR3 nucleotides: TGTGCCAGCAGCCCCTCTAGCGGGGGGATAGAGCAGTTCTTC. Translating gives CASSPSSGGIEQFF. V gene TRBV7-3 combines with J gene TRBJ2-1; 11 nucleotides line up with TRBD2. Losses at the gene ends were 5 bases for V and 10 bases for J; bases not matched to a gene: 7. Germline V lookup: CDR1 SGHTA, CDR2 FQGTGA. The CDR3 extends over 14 amino acids.

This chain joins TRBV9 and TRBJ1-3; perhaps TRBD1 as D (6 bases). CDR3 length equals 15 residues. Germline loops: CDR1 SGDLS, CDR2 YYNGEE. Trimming stripped 6 bases from V and 2 bases from J, with 15 bases between. The CDR3 DNA follows: TGTGCCAGCACCGTCGGGGGGGGGCCTGGAAACACCATATATTTT. Translating gives CASTVGGGPGNTIYF.

V is TRBV9 and J is TRBJ2-2; TRBD2 aligns across 11 bases. In germline, CDR1 is SGDLS, CDR2 YYNGEE. The CDR3 is 17 amino acids. The V gene end was trimmed by 2 bases and the J gene end by 1 base; junction bases not matched to a gene: 4. The DNA for the CDR3 is TGTGCCAGCAGCGTCGGTGGACTAGCGGGGAACACCGGGGAGCTGTTTTTT. Translating gives CASSVGGLAGNTGELFF. Drawing the rest from reference TRBV9 and TRBJ2-2, the complete variable domain is DSGVTQTPKHLITATGQRVTLRCSPRSGDLSVYWYQQSLDQGLQFLIQYYNGEERAKGNILERFSAQQFPDLHSELNLSSLELGDSALYFCASSVGGLAGNTGELFFGEGSRLTVL.

The V and J genes are TRBV7-3 and TRBJ1-2; 10 nucleotides agree with TRBD1. CDR3 length: 13 residues. V lost 2 bases to trimming and J lost 6 bases; unmatched junction nucleotides: 0. From germline, CDR1 is SGHTA and CDR2 FQGTGA. CDR3 residues: CASSLGTGDGYTF. The CDR3 bases are TGTGCCAGCAGCTTAGGGACAGGGGATGGCTACACCTTC.

This clone was detected once. The chain has TRBV5-1 and TRBJ1-1; a weak D match, TRBD1 (6 bases). Trimming cost V 0 bases and J 3 bases, with 12 bases left between them. Germline V gene sequence: CDR1 SGHRS, CDR2 YFSETQ. The CDR3 is 15 amino acids. The DNA of the CDR3 is TGCGCCAGCAGCTTGGTCTCAGGGGATTACACTGAAGCTTTCTTT. Translated, it gives CASSLVSGDYTEAFF. Based on the CDR3 plus reference TRBV5-1 and TRBJ1-1, the full variable domain is KAGVTQTPRYLIKTRGQQVTLSCSPISGHRSVSWYQQTPGQGLQFLFEYFSETQRNKGNFPGRFSGRQFSNSRSEMNVSTLELGDSALYLCASSLVSGDYTEAFFGQGTRLTVV.

The chain carries TRBV19 and TRBJ2-7, with D perhaps TRBD2 (6 bases). CDR3 length: 15 residues. Looked up from germline, CDR1 is LNHDA and CDR2 is SQIVND (reference sequence). The ends were cut back, 3 bases at V and 1 base at J, with 13 bases in the middle. CDR3 DNA: TGTGCCAGTAGTATTAGGGCTAGCGCGTCCTACGAGCAGTACTTC. Protein: CASSIRASASYEQYF.

This chain links TRBV5-1 with TRBJ2-3; D gene unclear. V lost 1 base and J 0 bases, leaving 6 bases between the germline ends. This CDR3 comprises 14 residues. Germline V lookup: CDR1 SGHRS, CDR2 YFSETQ. CDR3 coding DNA: TGCGCCAGCAGCTTGTCTAGGAGCACAGATACGCAGTATTTT. It yields the protein CASSLSRSTDTQYF.

The rearrangement joins TRBV19 to TRBJ2-7; the D gene is possibly TRBD2 (5 bases). Per the germline V gene, CDR1 is LNHDA and CDR2 is SQIVND (reference sequence). The V end was cut by 1 base, the J end by 4 bases, with 14 bases between. This CDR3 is 15 amino acids long. CDR3: CASSIGGGPSYEQYF. The CDR3 DNA sequence: TGTGCCAGTAGTATAGGCGGAGGCCCTTCTTACGAGCAGTACTTC. The full variable domain, in which reference TRBV19 and TRBJ2-7 provide the parts outside the CDR3, is DGGITQSPKYLFRKEGQNVTLSCEQNLNHDAMYWYRQDPGQGLRLIYYSQIVNDFQKGDIAEGYSVSREKKESFPLTVTSAQKNPTAFYLCASSIGGGPSYEQYFGPGTRLTVT.

This rearrangement joins TRBV5-1 to TRBJ2-6; D unresolved. Per the germline V gene, CDR1 is SGHRS and CDR2 is YFSETQ. This CDR3 is built from 16 residues. V was shortened by 2 bases and J by 0 bases, with 9 bases between the two germline ends. The CDR3 loop is CASSFGTYSGANVLTF. Written as DNA, the CDR3 is TGCGCCAGCAGCTTTGGTACCTACTCTGGGGCCAACGTCCTGACTTTC.

The chain joins TRBV14 to TRBJ2-3; unclear D gene. The CDR3 length is 15 residues. The V end was cut by 0 bases, the J end by 8 bases, with 15 bases between. The V gene's germline CDR1 is SGHDN and CDR2 FVKESK. The CDR3 sequence is CASSQDSAYSGTQYF. CDR3 sequence (DNA): TGTGCCAGCAGCCAAGATTCGGCCTATTCGGGTACGCAGTATTTT.

V and J are TRBV10-3 and TRBJ2-7; TRBD2 agrees at 7 bases. This CDR3 has 14 amino acids. The trim removed 5 bases at V and 5 bases at J, leaving 9 bases unmatched. The germline CDR1 and CDR2 sequences are ENHRY and SYGVKD. The chain's CDR3 is CAISSWEGSHEQYF. The CDR3 DNA follows: TGTGCCATCAGTAGTTGGGAGGGTTCCCACGAGCAGTACTTC.

This clone was seen more than once but under ten times. The identical CDR3 is also encoded by other nucleotide sequences in the sample. The rearrangement uses TRBV2 and TRBJ1-1, with D tentatively TRBD1 (5 bases). Germline lookup yields CDR1 SNHLY and CDR2 FYNNEI. This CDR3 has 13 residues. The V and J ends lost 4 bases and 1 base respectively, with 7 bases between them. The CDR3 sequence is CASSVQGNTEAFF. CDR3 DNA: TGTGCCAGCAGTGTGCAGGGGAACACTGAAGCTTTCTTT. The full variable domain, with the rest looked up from reference TRBV2 and TRBJ1-1, is EPEVTQTPSHQVTQMGQEVILRCVPISNHLYFYWYRQILGQKVEFLVSFYNNEISEKSEIFDDQFSVERPDGSNFTLKIRSTKLEDSAMYFCASSVQGNTEAFFGQGTRLTVV.

In nucleotides, the CDR3 is TGTGCCAGCAGCCCTCTAGCGGCCTACGGGGAGCTGTTTTTT. It is translated as CASSPLAAYGELFF. The rearrangement joins TRBV11-1 to TRBJ2-2; 7 positions agree with TRBD2. The CDR3 is made up of 14 amino acids. The junction had 7 bases not matched to a gene; V was cut back by 5 bases and J by 7 bases. The germline V gene has CDR1 SGHAT and CDR2 FQDESV (reference sequence).